This TCR beta chain was observed in a study of blood T cell repertoires in COVID-19. V lost 5 bases to trimming and J lost 3 bases, with 11 bases between them. The CDR3 loop spans 13 amino acids. In germline, CDR1 is SGHAT, CDR2 FQNNGV. Clones were sequenced by immunoSEQ multiplex PCR, and TCRdb holds only the in-frame ones, with some missing. The table lists approximately 260,000 clones, over 80% of them singletons. This sequence joins TRBV11-2 and TRBJ2-7, with D possibly matching TRBD1 (7 bases). Material: peripheral blood. The sequence derives from a woman aged 70-85 years with COVID-19, enrolled during active disease. In nucleotides, the CDR3 is TGTGCCAGCAGCCAGGGGGGTGGCTACGAGCAGTACTTC. The encoded protein is CASSQGGGYEQYF.